This TCR beta chain was captured in a study of cytomegalovirus exposure and HLA in healthy donors. Study-level information: Out of about 179 million T cells, an earlier analysis found over 100 million unique TCR beta sequences in total. General study findings and limits: One variant, a missense change in DCLRE1C, was linked in a later analysis to TCR beta V- and J-gene trimming.

13 Jbeta primers and 60 Vbeta primers were used for the PCR. Assay used: immunoSEQ multiplex PCR; TCRdb lists only in-frame clones, some missing. The top ten clones hold approximately 2.5% of a sample with more than 100,000 clones, 60% to 85% of them seen once. Germline values: CDR1 MNHEY, CDR2 SMNVEV (reference sequence). The CDR3 runs to 16 residues. Trimming pared 5 bases from V and 11 bases from J, leaving 27 bases between. In regard to this clone: Antigen: not known.

This clonotype originated in a woman between 40 and 50 years old in good health and CMV-seropositive. The rearrangement joins TRBV27 to TRBJ2-5, with a possible D match to TRBD2 (6 bases). The sample consisted of PBMCs. The chain's CDR3 is CASSPLRDSPGIKQYF. CDR3 bases: TGTGCCAGCAGTCCTCTGCGGGACTCCCCGGGTATCAAGCAGTACTTC.